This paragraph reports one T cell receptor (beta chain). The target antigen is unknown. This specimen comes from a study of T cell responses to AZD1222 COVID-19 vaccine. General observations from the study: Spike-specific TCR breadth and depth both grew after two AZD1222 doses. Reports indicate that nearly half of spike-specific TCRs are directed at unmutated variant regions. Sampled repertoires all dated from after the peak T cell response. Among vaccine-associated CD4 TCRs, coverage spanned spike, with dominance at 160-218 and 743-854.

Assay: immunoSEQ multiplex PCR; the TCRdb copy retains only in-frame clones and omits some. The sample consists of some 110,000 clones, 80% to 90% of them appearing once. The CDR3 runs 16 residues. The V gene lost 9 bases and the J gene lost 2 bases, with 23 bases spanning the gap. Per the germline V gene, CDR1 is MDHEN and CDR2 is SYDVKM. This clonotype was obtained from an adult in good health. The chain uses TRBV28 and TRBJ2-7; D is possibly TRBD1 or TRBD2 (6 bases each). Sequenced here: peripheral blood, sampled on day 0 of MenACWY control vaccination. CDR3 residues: CASRTNLGGGTYEQYF. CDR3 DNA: TGTGCCAGTAGAACAAACTTGGGGGGCGGGACCTACGAGCAGTACTTC.